The 26 T cell receptor beta chains presented below share a single source sample, sequenced in a study of PD-L1 blockade in urothelial cancer. Sequencing was performed with immunoSEQ multiplex PCR; in TCRdb, only in-frame clones are kept and a portion is missing. This sample has some 71,000 clones, with roughly nine tenths found just once. Sequences were derived from PBMCs, sampled around atezolizumab (anti-PD-L1) treatment. These receptors all stem from a man between 60 and 75 years old with urothelial cancer.

The rearrangement links TRBV6-6 to TRBJ1-2; TRBD1 matches at 7 bases. J lost 0 bases, V lost 6 bases, and 4 bases had no gene match. Germline CDR1 MNHNY, CDR2 SVGAGI (reference sequence). The CDR3 covers 14 residues. CDR3 bases: TGTGCCAGCAGCGCGGGACAGTCTAACTATGGCTACACCTTC. Protein sequence: CASSAGQSNYGYTF.

This rearrangement joins TRBV7-2 to TRBJ2-7; no reliable D call. CDR1 is SGHTA and CDR2 is FQGNSA in the germline V gene. The CDR3 sequence is 12 residues long. V lost 5 bases and J 3 bases, leaving 8 bases between the germline ends. CDR3 region: CASSRNFYEQYF. In DNA, the CDR3 is TGTGCCAGCAGCCGTAATTTCTACGAGCAGTACTTC.

This chain links TRBV10-3 with TRBJ1-2; 10 nucleotides line up with TRBD1. CDR1 is ENHRY and CDR2 is SYGVKD in the germline V gene. The CDR3 is 12 residues long. The J segment lost 8 bases and the V segment lost 8 bases, leaving 5 bases of the junction unmatched. For the CDR3, the DNA is TGTGCCATCCCAGGACAGGGGGAAGGCTACACCTTC. This gives the protein CAIPGQGEGYTF.

The CDR3 region is CASSQSRQGPIYSGNTIYF. The CDR3 DNA reads as TGTGCCAGCAGCCAATCCAGACAGGGTCCGATTTACTCTGGAAACACCATATATTTT. The chain employs TRBV7-2 and TRBJ1-3, with 7 bases identical to TRBD1. There are 19 residues in the CDR3. CDR1 and CDR2 from the germline V gene are SGHTA and FQGNSA. V was clipped by 5 bases and J by 0 bases; unmatched bases: 16.

The chain recombines TRBV5-1 with TRBJ2-7; 8 positions agree with TRBD1. CDR1 SGHRS and CDR2 YFSETQ come from the germline V gene. The ends lost 0 bases at V and 0 bases at J; junction bases unmatched: 5. CDR3 length equals 16 residues. The CDR3 bases are TGCGCCAGCAGCTTGGGACAGGGGAGGAGCTCCTACGAGCAGTACTTC. It codes for CASSLGQGRSSYEQYF. Combining the CDR3 with reference TRBV5-1 and TRBJ2-7 gives the whole variable domain KAGVTQTPRYLIKTRGQQVTLSCSPISGHRSVSWYQQTPGQGLQFLFEYFSETQRNKGNFPGRFSGRQFSNSRSEMNVSTLELGDSALYLCASSLGQGRSSYEQYFGPGTRLTVT.

CDR3 DNA: TGCAGCGTTACGGGACAGGGCGGGGAGACCCAGTACTTC. This encodes CSVTGQGGETQYF. This rearrangement joins TRBV29-1 to TRBJ2-5; 9 nucleotides agree with TRBD1. Germline loops: CDR1 SQVTM, CDR2 ANQGSEA. Trimming removed 5 bases from V and 5 bases from J; junction bases left unmatched: 6. This CDR3 has 13 amino acids.

V usage is TRBV7-2 and J usage is TRBJ1-2; the match to TRBD1 covers 9 bases. Germline CDR1 reads SGHTA; CDR2 reads FQGNSA. This CDR3 spans 15 amino acids. Unmatched junction bases numbered 4, after V lost 5 bases and J lost 0 bases. Here the CDR3 DNA reads TGTGCCAGCAGCCGGGACAGGGTAGCTAACTATGGCTACACCTTC. This codes for CASSRDRVANYGYTF.

The rearrangement uses TRBV29-1 and TRBJ2-7; a weak D match, TRBD2 (6 bases). This CDR3 has 13 amino acids. V lost 6 bases, J lost 3 bases, and 15 bases lay in between. The germline CDR1 and CDR2 sequences are SQVTM and ANQGSEA. The CDR3 region is CSVGSGHLYEQYF. CDR3 DNA sequence: TGCAGCGTCGGGAGCGGACACCTCTACGAGCAGTACTTC.

The V call is TRBV2, the J call TRBJ1-1; D unresolved. Between the trimmed V and J ends, which lost 0 bases and 0 bases, there was a span of 14 bases. The CDR3 is 17 amino acids. Germline V gene data show CDR1 as SNHLY and CDR2 as FYNNEI. CDR3 coding DNA: TGTGCCAGCAGTGAAGCGCGGGGAGTCAACATGAACACTGAAGCTTTCTTT. This encodes CASSEARGVNMNTEAFF.

The genes are TRBV15 and TRBJ2-3; 11 nucleotides agree with TRBD1. The CDR3 runs to 17 residues. Germline V gene lookup returns CDR1 LNHNV and CDR2 YYDKDF (reference sequence). V gave up 2 bases and J gave up 5 bases; unmatched junction bases: 9. CDR3 loop: CATSRILGQGAGDTQYF. The CDR3 coding sequence is TGTGCCACCAGCAGAATATTAGGACAGGGGGCCGGAGATACGCAGTATTTT.

The chain combines TRBV11-2 with TRBJ2-3, with D possibly being TRBD2 (6 bases). This CDR3 comprises 16 residues. Germline assignment: CDR1 SGHAT and CDR2 FQNNGV. Trimming cost V 3 bases and J 0 bases, with 13 bases left between them. CDR3: CASSFVAGWSTDTQYF. The CDR3 coding sequence is TGTGCCAGCAGCTTCGTTGCGGGATGGAGCACAGATACGCAGTATTTT.

The chain has TRBV4-2 and TRBJ2-3; 14 bases match TRBD2. Germline values: CDR1 LGHNA, CDR2 YNFKEQ. The CDR3 is 19 amino acids. The J segment lost 2 bases and the V segment lost 0 bases, leaving 7 bases of the junction unmatched. This chain's CDR3 is CASSQELVTSGGATDTQYF. The CDR3 nucleotides are TGTGCCAGCAGCCAAGAGTTGGTGACTAGCGGGGGGGCCACAGATACGCAGTATTTT.

The chain recombines TRBV6-5 with TRBJ2-7, with 9 bases that match TRBD1. This CDR3 contains 13 residues. The V segment lost 0 bases and the J segment 7 bases; nucleotides outside the gene matches: 1. Germline V gene sequence: CDR1 MNHEY, CDR2 SVGAGI. The chain's CDR3 is CASSYSTGGEQYF. Here the CDR3 DNA reads TGTGCCAGCAGTTACTCGACAGGGGGAGAGCAGTACTTC.

The chain links TRBV4-1 to TRBJ1-1; D possibly corresponds to TRBD1 (6 bases). The germline V gene has CDR1 MGHRA and CDR2 YSYEKL. V was clipped by 1 base and J by 3 bases, with 21 bases between them. This CDR3 has 18 residues. This chain's CDR3 is CASSQVLGRGGADTEAFF. As DNA, the CDR3 is TGCGCCAGCAGCCAAGTTTTGGGGAGGGGGGGCGCAGACACTGAAGCTTTCTTT.

The DNA of the CDR3 is TGTGCTAGTGGTTTGGGGGGACTACCGTCAGTAGCTTTCTTT. Residues: CASGLGGLPSVAFF. This chain links TRBV12-5 with TRBJ1-1, with D possibly matching TRBD1 (5 bases). The CDR3 sequence is 14 residues long. Germline V gives CDR1 LGHNT, CDR2 FRNRAP. V was trimmed by 1 base and J by 10 bases, leaving 16 bases between them. The full variable domain, rest sourced from reference TRBV12-5 and TRBJ1-1, is DARVTQTPRHKVTEMGQEVTMRCQPILGHNTVFWYRQTMMQGLELLAYFRNRAPLDDSGMPKDRFSAEMPDATLATLKIQPSEPRDSAVYFCASGLGGLPSVAFFGQGTRLTVV.

V and J are TRBV5-6 and TRBJ2-3, with D possibly TRBD2 on 5 matching bases. Germline V gives CDR1 SGHDT, CDR2 YYEEEE. The CDR3 runs to 16 residues. The V end lost 0 bases, the J end lost 3 bases, and 14 bases lay between the germline ends. CDR3 sequence (DNA): TGTGCCAGCAGCTTGGGGGCGAGGGAATGGACAGATACGCAGTATTTT. This sequence encodes CASSLGAREWTDTQYF. Supplemented by reference TRBV5-6 and TRBJ2-3, the full variable domain reads DAGVTQSPTHLIKTRGQQVTLRCSPKSGHDTVSWYQQALGQGPQFIFQYYEEEERQRGNFPDRFSGHQFPNYSSELNVNALLLGDSALYLCASSLGAREWTDTQYFGPGTRLTVL.

V and J are TRBV9 and TRBJ1-2; the match to TRBD1 covers 7 bases. Germline V gene sequence: CDR1 SGDLS, CDR2 YYNGEE. The length of the CDR3 is 14 residues. The J segment lost 1 base and the V segment lost 3 bases, leaving 3 bases of the junction unmatched. The CDR3 sequence: CASSEGTDNYGYTF. For the CDR3, the DNA is TGTGCCAGCAGCGAGGGGACAGATAACTATGGCTACACCTTC. The complete variable domain, with remaining parts taken from reference TRBV9 and TRBJ1-2, reads DSGVTQTPKHLITATGQRVTLRCSPRSGDLSVYWYQQSLDQGLQFLIQYYNGEERAKGNILERFSAQQFPDLHSELNLSSLELGDSALYFCASSEGTDNYGYTFGSGTRLTVV.

This chain joins TRBV6-5 and TRBJ2-3; TRBD1 is a possible D gene (6 bases). Germline CDR1 MNHEY, CDR2 SVGAGI. CDR3 length: 15 residues. V was trimmed by 6 bases and J by 0 bases, leaving 13 bases between them. The CDR3 here is CASSRTDPSTDTQYF. The CDR3 DNA reads as TGTGCCAGCAGCCGGACAGACCCTAGCACAGATACGCAGTATTTT.

J is TRBJ1-4 and V is TRBV19; D might be TRBD1 (6 bases). This CDR3 contains 14 residues. Germline CDR1 reads LNHDA; CDR2 reads SQIVND (reference sequence). Trimming left V 0 bases short and J 8 bases short, with 10 bases between. DNA for the CDR3: TGTGCCAGTAGTATAGACAGGGGAGAGGAAAAACTGTTTTTT. It specifies CASSIDRGEEKLFF.

V gene TRBV5-1 combines with J gene TRBJ2-5; 7 nucleotides align to TRBD1. Trimming at V came to 2 bases and at J to 5 bases, leaving 9 bases not matched to a gene. CDR1 SGHRS and CDR2 YFSETQ come from the germline V gene. This CDR3 is built from 15 residues. DNA for the CDR3: TGCGCCAGCAGCTTCTGGGACAGACTTGGGGAGACCCAGTACTTC. Protein sequence: CASSFWDRLGETQYF.

V gene TRBV5-1 combines with J gene TRBJ1-2; D unresolved. CDR3 size: 13 residues. Deletions cut 0 bases from V and 4 bases from J, with 7 bases between. From germline, CDR1 is SGHRS and CDR2 YFSETQ. CDR3 protein: CASSLGAGYGYTF. The CDR3 nucleotides are TGCGCCAGCAGCTTGGGGGCGGGCTATGGCTACACCTTC.

V is TRBV11-2 and J is TRBJ1-1; perhaps TRBD1 as D (5 bases). V was trimmed by 4 bases and J by 8 bases, leaving 14 bases between them. Germline V CDR1 and CDR2: SGHAT, FQNNGV. This CDR3 is 13 amino acids long. The CDR3 DNA follows: TGTGCCAGCAGCTCGGTGAGACAGTCAGAAGCTTTCTTT. Translating it yields CASSSVRQSEAFF.

The rearrangement links TRBV21-1 to TRBJ1-2; the DNA was not used to check the table's D call, TRBD1. TRBV21-1 represents a pseudogene. The CDR3 extends over 16 amino acids. CDR3 nucleotides: TGTGCCAGCAGCAATCCCCCCGACAGAATTATCTATCGCTACACCTTC. Encoded protein: CASSNPPDRIIYRYTF.

This clone has more than one count but fewer than ten. V is TRBV28 and J is TRBJ1-5, with 8 bases aligning to TRBD1. The V gene end was trimmed by 6 bases and the J gene end by 7 bases; junction bases not matched to a gene: 11. The CDR3 loop spans 15 amino acids. Looked up from germline, CDR1 is MDHEN and CDR2 is SYDVKM. Here the CDR3 reads CASSSGGQGGQPQHF. The CDR3 DNA is TGTGCCAGCAGCTCAGGAGGACAGGGTGGGCAGCCCCAGCATTTT.

The CDR3 sequence: CASSQGRDRIFTNEQFF. DNA for the CDR3: TGTGCCAGCAGCCAAGGGCGGGACCGGATATTTACGAATGAGCAGTTCTTC. The chain couples TRBV14 to TRBJ2-1; tentatively, D is TRBD2 (6 bases). V lost 1 base and J 7 bases, leaving 20 bases between the germline ends. Germline V lookup: CDR1 SGHDN, CDR2 FVKESK. The CDR3 has 17 amino acids.

V and J are TRBV1 and TRBJ1-2; the table calls TRBD1, which could not be checked here. TRBV1 is recorded as a pseudogene. CDR3 size: 15 residues. The CDR3 DNA is TGCACCAGCAGCCAAGCAGGTACAGGGAAGTACGGCTACACCTTC. Residues: CTSSQAGTGKYGYTF.